The clone carrying this T cell receptor (beta chain) was seen repeatedly, ten times or more. Its specificity is not known. The sample comes from a study of molecular identifiers for immune sequencing clone quantification. General observations from the study: Highly expanded clone sizes could be underestimated through barcode sharing by identical TCR molecules.

TCRdb re-called the PCR reads with MiXCR, one entry per CDR3 protein. The sample records 97,000 or so distinct CDR3 sequences, about a third being singletons. CDR1 is SQVTM and CDR2 is ANQGSEA in the germline V gene. There are 10 residues in the CDR3. Trimming cost V 0 bases and J 7 bases, with 0 bases left between them. Sorting selected naive CD8 T cells with a CD8+CD4-CCR7+CD45RA+ phenotype. The clonotype comes from a human donor in good health. Some libraries in this study had Jurkat cell RNA spiked in. The sequencing input was naive CD8+ T cells from blood, with Jurkat cell RNA spiked in. Subset described: FACS-sorted CD8+CD4-CCR7+CD45RA+ naive T cells. The chain links TRBV29-1 to TRBJ2-2, with D uncertain. CDR3 loop: CSVEDGELFF. DNA of the CDR3: TGCAGCGTTGAAGACGGGGAGCTGTTTTTT.